This paragraph covers one TCR beta chain sequence. Its antigen is unidentified. At one end the junction does not follow the germline gene, possibly because of a read error. These data belong to a study of response to subunit inactivated influenza vaccine. Study-level findings and limits: Authors suggested each seasonal flu vaccination may recruit only limited numbers of new T cells.

Each CDR3 protein is one row after TCRdb ran MiXCR on the RT-PCR reads. The sample shows some 850,000 distinct CDR3 sequences, roughly 20% of them seen only once. There are 13 residues in the CDR3. Germline CDR1 SGHNT, CDR2 YYREEE (reference sequence). This chain joins TRBV5-4 and TRBJ2-5; D may match TRBD1 or TRBD2 (5 bases each). The sequencing here drew on PBMCs from blood, taken roughly 5 days after vaccination. The receptor was isolated from a man aged 45 to 65 who received an inactivated influenza vaccine. The CDR3: CASRLEMGETQYF. The CDR3, as DNA: TGTGCCAGCAGATTGGAGATGGGGGAAACCCAGTACTTC.